This T cell receptor beta chain is drawn from a study of cytomegalovirus exposure and HLA in healthy donors. Study summary: An earlier analysis identified 117 million unique TCR beta sequences in about 180 million T cells. Study results and limitations: An apparent linkage of common viral pathogens to several of the most significant clusters emerged in a later analysis.

A multiplex PCR was run with 60 Vbeta primers and 13 Jbeta primers. The data were produced by immunoSEQ multiplex PCR, yet TCRdb's version contains in-frame clones alone and is incomplete. The data contain fewer than 95,000 clones, roughly 85% of them singletons. Each donor was healthy, and each was a bone marrow donor. This clone came up a few times. Its antigen is unknown. Germline V gives CDR1 MNHNY, CDR2 SVGAGI (reference sequence). The CDR3 totals 16 residues. V was cut by 2 bases and J by 8 bases, with 21 bases left in between. This sequence originates from a man between 35 and 55 years old in good health and CMV-seropositive. This rearrangement joins TRBV6-6 to TRBJ1-2; D remains unclear. The sample taken for sequencing was PBMCs. DNA of the CDR3: TGTGCCAGCAGTTACGAGGGAACCCGTTTGAAGATCGGCTACACCTTC. Protein: CASSYEGTRLKIGYTF.